What follows describes a single T cell receptor beta chain. Losses at the gene ends were 2 bases for V and 5 bases for J; bases not matched to a gene: 6. Germline CDR1 and CDR2: SEHNR and FQNEAQ (reference sequence). The CDR3 is made up of 15 amino acids. The data are from a study of blood T cell repertoires in COVID-19. Some clones are missing from TCRdb's copy, which holds only in-frame ones; the method was immunoSEQ multiplex PCR. The table has hundreds of thousands of clones, approximately 86% seen once. This TCR was recovered from a man in his sixties who had recovered from COVID-19. The sample consisted of peripheral blood. The rearrangement links TRBV7-9 to TRBJ1-1, with TRBD1 matching 9 bases. CDR3 amino acids: CASSLLGQGGTEAFF. Here the CDR3 DNA reads TGTGCCAGCAGCTTATTGGGACAGGGTGGGACTGAAGCTTTCTTT. Together with reference TRBV7-9 and TRBJ1-1, the CDR3 gives the full variable domain: DTGVSQNPRHKITKRGQNVTFRCDPISEHNRLYWYRQTLGQGPEFLTYFQNEAQLEKSRLLSDRFSAERPKGSFSTLEIQRTEQGDSAMYLCASSLLGQGGTEAFFGQGTRLTVV.